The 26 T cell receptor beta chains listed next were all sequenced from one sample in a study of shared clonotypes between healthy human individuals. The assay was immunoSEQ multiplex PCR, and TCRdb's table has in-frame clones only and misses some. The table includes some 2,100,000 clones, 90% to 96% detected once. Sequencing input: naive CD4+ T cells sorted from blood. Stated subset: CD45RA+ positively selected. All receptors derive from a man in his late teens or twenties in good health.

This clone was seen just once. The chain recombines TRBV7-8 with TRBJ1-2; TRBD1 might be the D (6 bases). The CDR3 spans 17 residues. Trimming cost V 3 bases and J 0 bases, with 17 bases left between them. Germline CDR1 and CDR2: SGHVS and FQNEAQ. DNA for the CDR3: TGTGCCAGCAGCTTCACGGGGGGCCCCGGCGCTAACTATGGCTACACCTTC. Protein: CASSFTGGPGANYGYTF.

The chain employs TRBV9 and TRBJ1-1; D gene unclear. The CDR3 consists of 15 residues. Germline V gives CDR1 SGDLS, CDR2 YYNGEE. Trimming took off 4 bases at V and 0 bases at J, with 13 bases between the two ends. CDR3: CASSPSPLVNTEAFF. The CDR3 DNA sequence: TGTGCCAGCAGCCCTTCCCCCTTGGTGAACACTGAAGCTTTCTTT.

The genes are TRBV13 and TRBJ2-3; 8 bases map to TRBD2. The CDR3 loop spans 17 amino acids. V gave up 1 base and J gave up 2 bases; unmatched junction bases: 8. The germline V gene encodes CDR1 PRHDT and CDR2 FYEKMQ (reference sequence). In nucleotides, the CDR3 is TGTGCCAGCAGCTTAGTAACGGCTAGCGGGTCCACAGATACGCAGTATTTT. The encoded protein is CASSLVTASGSTDTQYF.

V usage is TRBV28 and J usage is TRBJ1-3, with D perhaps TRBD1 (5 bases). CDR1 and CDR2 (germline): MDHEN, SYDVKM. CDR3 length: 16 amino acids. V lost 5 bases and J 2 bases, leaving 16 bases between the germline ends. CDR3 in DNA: TGTGCCAGCAGTCCCGCAGGGTCGGAGCCTGGAAACACCATATATTTT. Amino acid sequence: CASSPAGSEPGNTIYF.

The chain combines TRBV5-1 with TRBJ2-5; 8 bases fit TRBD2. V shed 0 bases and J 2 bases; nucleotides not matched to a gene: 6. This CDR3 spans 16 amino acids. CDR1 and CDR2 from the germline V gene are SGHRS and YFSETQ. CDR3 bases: TGCGCCAGCAGCTTGGCCACGGGAGGGGTTCAAGAGACCCAGTACTTC. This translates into CASSLATGGVQETQYF. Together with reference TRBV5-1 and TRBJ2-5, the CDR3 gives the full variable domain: KAGVTQTPRYLIKTRGQQVTLSCSPISGHRSVSWYQQTPGQGLQFLFEYFSETQRNKGNFPGRFSGRQFSNSRSEMNVSTLELGDSALYLCASSLATGGVQETQYFGPGTRLLVL.

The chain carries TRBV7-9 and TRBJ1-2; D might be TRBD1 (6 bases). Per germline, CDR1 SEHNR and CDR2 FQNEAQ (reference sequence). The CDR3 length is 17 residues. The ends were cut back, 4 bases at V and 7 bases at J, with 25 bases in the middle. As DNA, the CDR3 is TGTGCCAGCAGCTCCCCTACTAGACAGGAGGGCCCGACTGGCTACACCTTC. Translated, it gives CASSSPTRQEGPTGYTF.

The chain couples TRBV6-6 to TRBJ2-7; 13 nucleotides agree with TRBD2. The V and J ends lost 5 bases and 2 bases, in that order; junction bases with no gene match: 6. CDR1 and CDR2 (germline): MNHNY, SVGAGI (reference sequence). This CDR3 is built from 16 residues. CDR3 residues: CASSPPGTSGTYEQYF. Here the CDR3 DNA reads TGTGCCAGCAGTCCGCCCGGGACTAGCGGGACCTACGAGCAGTACTTC.

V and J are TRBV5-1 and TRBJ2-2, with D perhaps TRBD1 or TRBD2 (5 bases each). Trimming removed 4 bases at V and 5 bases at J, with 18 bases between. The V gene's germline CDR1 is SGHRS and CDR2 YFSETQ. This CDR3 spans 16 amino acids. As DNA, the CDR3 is TGCGCCAGCAGCACTGACGGGACCCTGGGGACCGGGGAGCTGTTTTTT. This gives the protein CASSTDGTLGTGELFF.

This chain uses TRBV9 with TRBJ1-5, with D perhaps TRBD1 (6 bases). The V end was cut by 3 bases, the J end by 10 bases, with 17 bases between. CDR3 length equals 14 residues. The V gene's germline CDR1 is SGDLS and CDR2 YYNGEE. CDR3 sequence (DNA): TGTGCCAGCAGCGACCGACAAGGGGGTGGCCCCCAGCATTTT. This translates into CASSDRQGGGPQHF.

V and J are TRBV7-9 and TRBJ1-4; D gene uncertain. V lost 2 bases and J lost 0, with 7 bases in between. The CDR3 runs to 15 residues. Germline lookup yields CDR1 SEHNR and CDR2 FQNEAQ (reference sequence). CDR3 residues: CASSLTTATNEKLFF. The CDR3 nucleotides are TGTGCCAGCAGCTTAACGACGGCAACTAATGAAAAACTGTTTTTT.

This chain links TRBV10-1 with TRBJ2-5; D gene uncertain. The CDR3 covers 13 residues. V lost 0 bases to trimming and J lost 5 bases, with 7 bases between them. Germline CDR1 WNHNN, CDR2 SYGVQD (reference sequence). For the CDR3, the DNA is TGCGCCAGCAGTGAGTCGACGGTGGAGACCCAGTACTTC. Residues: CASSESTVETQYF.

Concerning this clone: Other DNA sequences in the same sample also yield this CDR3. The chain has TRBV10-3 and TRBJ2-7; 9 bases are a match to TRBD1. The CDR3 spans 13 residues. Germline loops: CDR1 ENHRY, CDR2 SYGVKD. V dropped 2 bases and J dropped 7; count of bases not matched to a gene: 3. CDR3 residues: CAISEGTGYEQYF. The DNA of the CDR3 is TGTGCCATCAGTGAGGGGACAGGGTATGAGCAGTACTTC.

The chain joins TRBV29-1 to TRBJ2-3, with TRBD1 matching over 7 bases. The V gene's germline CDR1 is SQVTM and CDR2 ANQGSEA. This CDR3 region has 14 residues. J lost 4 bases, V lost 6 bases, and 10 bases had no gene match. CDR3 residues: CSVASGTVSDTQYF. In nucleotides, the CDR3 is TGCAGCGTGGCTAGTGGGACAGTTTCAGATACGCAGTATTTT.

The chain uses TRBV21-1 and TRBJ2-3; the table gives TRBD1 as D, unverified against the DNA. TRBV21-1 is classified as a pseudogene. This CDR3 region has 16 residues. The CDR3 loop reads CASSKETRDTTDTQYF. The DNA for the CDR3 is TGTGCCAGCAGCAAAGAAACACGGGACACGACAGATACGCAGTATTTT.

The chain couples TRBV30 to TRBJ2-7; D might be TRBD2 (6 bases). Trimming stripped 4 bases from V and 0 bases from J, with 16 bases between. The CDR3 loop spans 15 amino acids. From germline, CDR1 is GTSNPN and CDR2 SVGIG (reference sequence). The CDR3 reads CAWTKLSGLSYEQYF. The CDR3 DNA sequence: TGTGCCTGGACCAAACTTAGCGGACTCTCCTACGAGCAGTACTTC.

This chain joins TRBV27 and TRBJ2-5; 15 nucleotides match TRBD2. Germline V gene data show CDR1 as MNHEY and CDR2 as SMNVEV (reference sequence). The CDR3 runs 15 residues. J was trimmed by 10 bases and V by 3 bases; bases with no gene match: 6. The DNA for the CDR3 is TGTGCCAGCAGTTTGCGGGGACTAGCGGGAGGACTCCAGTACTTC. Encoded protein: CASSLRGLAGGLQYF.

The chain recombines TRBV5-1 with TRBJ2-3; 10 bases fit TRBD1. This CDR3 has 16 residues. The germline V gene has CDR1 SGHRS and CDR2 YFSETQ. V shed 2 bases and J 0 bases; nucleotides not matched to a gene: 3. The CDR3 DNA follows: TGCGCCAGCAGCTTCGGACAGGGGGTTAGCACAGATACGCAGTATTTT. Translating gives CASSFGQGVSTDTQYF.

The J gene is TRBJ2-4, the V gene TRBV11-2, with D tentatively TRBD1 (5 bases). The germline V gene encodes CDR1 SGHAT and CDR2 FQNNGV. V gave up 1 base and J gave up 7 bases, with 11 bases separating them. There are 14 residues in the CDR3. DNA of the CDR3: TGTGCCAGCAGCTTAGCGGACCAGGGCAACATTCAGTACTTC. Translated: CASSLADQGNIQYF.

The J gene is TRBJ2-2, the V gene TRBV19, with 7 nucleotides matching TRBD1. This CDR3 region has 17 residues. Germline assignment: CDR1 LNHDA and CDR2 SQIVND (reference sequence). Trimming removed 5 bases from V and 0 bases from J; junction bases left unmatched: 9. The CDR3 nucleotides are TGTGCCAGTAGTGGGGGTCCGGGACAGACGAACACCGGGGAGCTGTTTTTT. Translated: CASSGGPGQTNTGELFF.

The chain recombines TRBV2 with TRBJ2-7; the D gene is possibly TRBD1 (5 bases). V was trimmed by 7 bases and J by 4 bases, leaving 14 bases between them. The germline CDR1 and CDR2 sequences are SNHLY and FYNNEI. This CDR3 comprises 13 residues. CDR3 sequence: CASNSQGVYEQYF. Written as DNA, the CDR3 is TGTGCCAGCAATTCGCAGGGTGTGTACGAGCAGTACTTC.

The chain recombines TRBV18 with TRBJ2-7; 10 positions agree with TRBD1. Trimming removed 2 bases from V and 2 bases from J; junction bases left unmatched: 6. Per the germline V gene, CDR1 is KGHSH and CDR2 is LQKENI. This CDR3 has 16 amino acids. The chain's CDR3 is CASSPYGQGVTYEQYF. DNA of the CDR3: TGTGCCAGCTCACCATACGGACAGGGGGTGACCTACGAGCAGTACTTC.

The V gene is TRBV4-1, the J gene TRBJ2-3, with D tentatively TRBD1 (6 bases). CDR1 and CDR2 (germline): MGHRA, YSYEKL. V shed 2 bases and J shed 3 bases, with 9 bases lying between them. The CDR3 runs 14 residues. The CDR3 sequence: CASSQNTGTDTQYF. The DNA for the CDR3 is TGCGCCAGCAGCCAAAACACAGGGACAGATACGCAGTATTTT.

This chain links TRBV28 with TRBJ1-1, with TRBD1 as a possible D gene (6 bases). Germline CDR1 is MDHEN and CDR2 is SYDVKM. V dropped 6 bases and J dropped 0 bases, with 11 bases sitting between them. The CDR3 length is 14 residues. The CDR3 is CASRPGDMNTEAFF. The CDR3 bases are TGTGCCAGCAGGCCAGGGGACATGAACACTGAAGCTTTCTTT.

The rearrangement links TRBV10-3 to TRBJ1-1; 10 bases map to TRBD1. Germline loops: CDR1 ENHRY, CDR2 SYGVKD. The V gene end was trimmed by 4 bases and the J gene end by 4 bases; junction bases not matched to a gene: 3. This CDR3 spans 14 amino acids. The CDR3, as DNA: TGTGCCATCAGTGGGGGACAGGGGAGCACTGAAGCTTTCTTT. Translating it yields CAISGGQGSTEAFF.

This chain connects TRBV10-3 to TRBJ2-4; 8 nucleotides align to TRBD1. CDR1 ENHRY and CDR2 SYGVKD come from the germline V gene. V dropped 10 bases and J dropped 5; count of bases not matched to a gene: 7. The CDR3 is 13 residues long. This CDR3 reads CATGGQGQNIQYF. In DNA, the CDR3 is TGTGCCACTGGCGGACAGGGTCAAAACATTCAGTACTTC.

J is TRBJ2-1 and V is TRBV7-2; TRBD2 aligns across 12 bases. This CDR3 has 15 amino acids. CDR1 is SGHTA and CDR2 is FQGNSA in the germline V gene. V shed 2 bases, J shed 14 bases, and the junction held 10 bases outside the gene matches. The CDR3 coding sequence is TGTGCCAGCAGCTTAAACGTTGTAACTAGCGGGGGGAAGTTCTTC. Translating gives CASSLNVVTSGGKFF.